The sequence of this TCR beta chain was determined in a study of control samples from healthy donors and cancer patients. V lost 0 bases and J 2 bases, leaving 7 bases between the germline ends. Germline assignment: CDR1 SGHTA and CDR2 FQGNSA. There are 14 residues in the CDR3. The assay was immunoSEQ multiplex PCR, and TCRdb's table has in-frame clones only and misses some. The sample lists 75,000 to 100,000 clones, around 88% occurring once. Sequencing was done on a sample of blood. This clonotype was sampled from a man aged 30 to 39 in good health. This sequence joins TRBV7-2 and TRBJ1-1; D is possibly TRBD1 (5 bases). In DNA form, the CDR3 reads TGTGCCAGCAGCTTAGCTAGGGGCAACACTGAAGCTTTCTTT. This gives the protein CASSLARGNTEAFF.